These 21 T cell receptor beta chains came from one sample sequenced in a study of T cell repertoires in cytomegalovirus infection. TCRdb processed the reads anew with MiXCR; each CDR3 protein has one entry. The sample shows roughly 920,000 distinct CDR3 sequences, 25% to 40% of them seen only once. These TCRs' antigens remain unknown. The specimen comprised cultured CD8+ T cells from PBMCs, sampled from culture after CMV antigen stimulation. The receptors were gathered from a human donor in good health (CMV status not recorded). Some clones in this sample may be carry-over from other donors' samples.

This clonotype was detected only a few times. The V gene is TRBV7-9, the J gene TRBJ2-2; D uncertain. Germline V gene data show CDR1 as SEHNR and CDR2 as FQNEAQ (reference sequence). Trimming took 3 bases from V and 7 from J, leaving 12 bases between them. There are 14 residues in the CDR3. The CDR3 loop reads CASSFGQVVGELFF. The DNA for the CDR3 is TGTGCCAGCAGCTTCGGTCAGGTTGTCGGGGAGCTGTTTTTT.

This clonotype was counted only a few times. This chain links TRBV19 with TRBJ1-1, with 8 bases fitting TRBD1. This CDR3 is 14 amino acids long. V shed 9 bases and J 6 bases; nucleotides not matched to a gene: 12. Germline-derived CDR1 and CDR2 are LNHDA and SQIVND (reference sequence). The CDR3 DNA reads TGTGCCAGCAAGATCCCGACAGGGGCGCCTGAAGCTTTCTTT. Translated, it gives CASKIPTGAPEAFF.

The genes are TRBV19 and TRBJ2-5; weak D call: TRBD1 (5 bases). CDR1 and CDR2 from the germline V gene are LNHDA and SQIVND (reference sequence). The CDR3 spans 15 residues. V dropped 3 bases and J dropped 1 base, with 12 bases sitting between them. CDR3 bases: TGTGCCAGTAGTATTGGGGCCAACCCCCAAGAGACCCAGTACTTC. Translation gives CASSIGANPQETQYF.

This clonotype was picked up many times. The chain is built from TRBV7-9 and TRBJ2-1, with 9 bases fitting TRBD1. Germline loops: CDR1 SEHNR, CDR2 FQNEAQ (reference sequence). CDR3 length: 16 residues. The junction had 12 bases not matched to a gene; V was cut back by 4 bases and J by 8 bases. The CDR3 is CASSSSRDRERYEQFF. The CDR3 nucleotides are TGTGCCAGCAGCTCGTCCCGGGACAGGGAGAGGTATGAGCAGTTCTTC.

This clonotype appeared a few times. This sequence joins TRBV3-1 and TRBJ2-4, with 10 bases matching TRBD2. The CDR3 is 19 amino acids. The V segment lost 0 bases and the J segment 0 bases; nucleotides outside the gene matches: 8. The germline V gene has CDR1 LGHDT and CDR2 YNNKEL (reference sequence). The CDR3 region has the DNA TGTGCCAGCAGCCAAGACCGCTTAGCGGGAGGTCGAGCCAAAAACATTCAGTACTTC. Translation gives CASSQDRLAGGRAKNIQYF.

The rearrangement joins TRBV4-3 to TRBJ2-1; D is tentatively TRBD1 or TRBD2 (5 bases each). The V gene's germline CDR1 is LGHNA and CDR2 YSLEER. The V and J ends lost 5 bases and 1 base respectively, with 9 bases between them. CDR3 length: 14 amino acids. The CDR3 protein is CASSDGASYNEQFF. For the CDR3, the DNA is TGCGCCAGCAGCGACGGGGCGTCCTACAATGAGCAGTTCTTC.

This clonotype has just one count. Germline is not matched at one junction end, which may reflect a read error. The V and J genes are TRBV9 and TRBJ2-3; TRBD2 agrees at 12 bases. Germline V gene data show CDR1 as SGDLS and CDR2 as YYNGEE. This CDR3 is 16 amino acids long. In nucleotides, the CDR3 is TGTGTCAGCAGCCCAACTAGCGGGGGGCGCACAGATACGCAGTATTTT. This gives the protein CVSSPTSGGRTDTQYF. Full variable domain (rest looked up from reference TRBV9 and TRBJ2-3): DSGVTQTPKHLITATGQRVTLRCSPRSGDLSVYWYQQSLDQGLQFLIQYYNGEERAKGNILERFSAQQFPDLHSELNLSSLELGDSALYFCVSSPTSGGRTDTQYFGPGTRLTVL.

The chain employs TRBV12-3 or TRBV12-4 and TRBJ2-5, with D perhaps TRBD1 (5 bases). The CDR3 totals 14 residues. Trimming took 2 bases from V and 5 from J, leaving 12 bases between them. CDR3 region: CASSLRQGMETQYF. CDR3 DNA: TGTGCCAGCAGTTTAAGGCAGGGTATGGAGACCCAGTACTTC.

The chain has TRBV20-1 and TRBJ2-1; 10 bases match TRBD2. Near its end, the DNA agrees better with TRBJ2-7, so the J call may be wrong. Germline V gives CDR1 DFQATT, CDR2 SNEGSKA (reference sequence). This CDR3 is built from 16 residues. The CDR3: CSASNLAGATYNEQYF. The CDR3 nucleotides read TGCAGTGCTAGTAACCTAGCGGGGGCGACATACAATGAGCAGTACTTC.

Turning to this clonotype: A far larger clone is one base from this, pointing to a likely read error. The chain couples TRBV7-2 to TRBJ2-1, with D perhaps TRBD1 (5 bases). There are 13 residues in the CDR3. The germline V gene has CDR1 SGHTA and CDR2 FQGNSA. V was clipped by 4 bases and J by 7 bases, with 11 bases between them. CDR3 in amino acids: CASSSDKANEQFF. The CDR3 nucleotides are TGTGCCAGCAGCTCGGACAAGGCGAATGAGCAGTTCTTC. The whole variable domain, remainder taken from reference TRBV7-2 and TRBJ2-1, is GAGVSQSPSNKVTEKGKDVELRCDPISGHTALYWYRQSLGQGLEFLIYFQGNSAPDKSGLPSDRFSAERTGGSVSTLTIQRTQQEDSAVYLCASSSDKANEQFFGPGTRLTVL.

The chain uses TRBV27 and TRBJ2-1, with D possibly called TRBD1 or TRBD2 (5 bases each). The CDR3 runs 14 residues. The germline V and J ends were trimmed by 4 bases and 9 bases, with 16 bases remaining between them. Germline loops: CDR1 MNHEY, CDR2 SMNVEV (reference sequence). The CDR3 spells CASSYSGTTSEQFF. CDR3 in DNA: TGTGCCAGCAGTTATTCGGGGACCACAAGTGAGCAGTTCTTC.

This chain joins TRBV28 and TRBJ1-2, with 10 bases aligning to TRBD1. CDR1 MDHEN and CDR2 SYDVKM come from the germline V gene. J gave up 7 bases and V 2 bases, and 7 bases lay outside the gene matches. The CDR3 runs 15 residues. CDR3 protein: CASSLQGDRGFGYTF. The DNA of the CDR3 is TGTGCCAGCAGTTTACAAGGGGACAGGGGTTTTGGCTACACCTTC.

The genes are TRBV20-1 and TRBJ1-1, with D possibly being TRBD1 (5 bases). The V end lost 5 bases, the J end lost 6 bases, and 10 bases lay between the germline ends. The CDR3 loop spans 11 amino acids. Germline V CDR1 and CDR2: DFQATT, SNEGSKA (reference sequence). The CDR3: CSAGGGPEAFF. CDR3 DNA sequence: TGCAGTGCTGGGGGGGGTCCTGAAGCTTTCTTT.

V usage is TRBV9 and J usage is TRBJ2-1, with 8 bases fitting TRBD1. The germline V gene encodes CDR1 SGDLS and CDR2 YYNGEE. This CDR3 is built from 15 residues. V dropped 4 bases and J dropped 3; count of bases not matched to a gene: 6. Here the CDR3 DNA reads TGTGCCAGCAGCACGCGACAGGGGCTCTACAATGAGCAGTTCTTC. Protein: CASSTRQGLYNEQFF.

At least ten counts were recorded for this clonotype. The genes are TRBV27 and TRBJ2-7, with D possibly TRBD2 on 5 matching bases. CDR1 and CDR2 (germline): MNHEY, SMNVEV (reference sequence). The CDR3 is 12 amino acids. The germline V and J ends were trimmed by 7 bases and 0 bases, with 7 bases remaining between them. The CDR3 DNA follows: TGTGCCAGCATGGGGAGCTCCTACGAGCAGTACGTC. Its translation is CASMGSSYEQYV.

The CDR3 protein is CSVSRVSQHYGYTF. For the CDR3, the DNA is TGCAGCGTGAGCAGGGTATCTCAGCACTATGGCTACACCTTC. The rearrangement uses TRBV29-1 and TRBJ1-2; D perhaps matches TRBD1 (5 bases). The germline gives CDR1 SQVTM, CDR2 ANQGSEA. Trimming took off 6 bases at V and 3 bases at J, with 17 bases between the two ends. The CDR3 is 14 residues long.

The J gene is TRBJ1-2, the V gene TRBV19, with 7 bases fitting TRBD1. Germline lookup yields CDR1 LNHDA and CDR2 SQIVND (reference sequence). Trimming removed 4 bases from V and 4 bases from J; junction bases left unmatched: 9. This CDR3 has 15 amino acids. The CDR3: CASSKTGADSYGYTF. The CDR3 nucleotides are TGTGCCAGTAGTAAAACAGGGGCCGATTCCTATGGCTACACCTTC. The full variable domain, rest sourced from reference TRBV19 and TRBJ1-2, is DGGITQSPKYLFRKEGQNVTLSCEQNLNHDAMYWYRQDPGQGLRLIYYSQIVNDFQKGDIAEGYSVSREKKESFPLTVTSAQKNPTAFYLCASSKTGADSYGYTFGSGTRLTVV.

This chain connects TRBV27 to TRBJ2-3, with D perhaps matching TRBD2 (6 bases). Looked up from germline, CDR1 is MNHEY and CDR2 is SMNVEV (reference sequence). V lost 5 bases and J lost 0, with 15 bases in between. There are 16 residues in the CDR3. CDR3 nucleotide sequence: TGTGCCAGCAGTCCACTTGGACTACCCAGCACAGATACGCAGTATTTT. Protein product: CASSPLGLPSTDTQYF.

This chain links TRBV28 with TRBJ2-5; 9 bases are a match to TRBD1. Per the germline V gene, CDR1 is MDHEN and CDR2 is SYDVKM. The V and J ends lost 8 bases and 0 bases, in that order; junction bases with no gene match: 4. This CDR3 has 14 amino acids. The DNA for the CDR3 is TGTGCCAGCCTCGGGACAGGGTACCAAGAGACCCAGTACTTC. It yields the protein CASLGTGYQETQYF.

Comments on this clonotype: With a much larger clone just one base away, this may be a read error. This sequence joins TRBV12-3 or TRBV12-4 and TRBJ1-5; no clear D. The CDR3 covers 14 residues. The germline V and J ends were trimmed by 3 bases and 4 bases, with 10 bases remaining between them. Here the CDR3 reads CASSFSIPNQPQHF. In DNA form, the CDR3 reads TGTGCCAGCAGTTTTTCTATACCAAATCAGCCCCAGCATTTT.

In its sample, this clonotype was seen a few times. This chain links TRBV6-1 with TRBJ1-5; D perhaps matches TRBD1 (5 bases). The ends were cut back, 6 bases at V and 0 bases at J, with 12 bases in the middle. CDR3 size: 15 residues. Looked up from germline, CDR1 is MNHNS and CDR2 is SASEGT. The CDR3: CASRQTVYSNQPQHF. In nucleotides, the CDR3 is TGTGCCAGCAGGCAGACAGTTTATAGCAATCAGCCCCAGCATTTT.